This TCR beta chain was captured by sequencing in a study of cytomegalovirus exposure and HLA in healthy donors. For this clone: Its antigen remains unknown.

PCR primers comprised 60 Vbeta and 13 Jbeta primers. Using immunoSEQ multiplex PCR, the repertoire was profiled, and TCRdb retains in-frame clones only, with some absent. The table lists about 82,000 clones, approximately 74% of them singletons, with around 6.4% in the top ten. This CDR3 region has 11 residues. Between the trimmed V and J ends, which lost 5 bases and 5 bases, there was a span of 6 bases. CDR1 SGHTA and CDR2 FQGTGA come from the germline V gene. Overall study findings and caveats: An analysis that was carried out later associated 15,000 to 20,000 TCR beta sequences with HLA alleles at 0.05 false discovery rate.

This chain connects TRBV7-3 to TRBJ2-5; D is ambiguous. This TCR was sampled from a woman between 45 and 60 years old in good health and CMV-seropositive. The specimen was PBMCs. In DNA form, the CDR3 reads TGTGCCAGCAGCCGCCGGGAGACCCAGTACTTC. Translating it yields CASSRRETQYF.